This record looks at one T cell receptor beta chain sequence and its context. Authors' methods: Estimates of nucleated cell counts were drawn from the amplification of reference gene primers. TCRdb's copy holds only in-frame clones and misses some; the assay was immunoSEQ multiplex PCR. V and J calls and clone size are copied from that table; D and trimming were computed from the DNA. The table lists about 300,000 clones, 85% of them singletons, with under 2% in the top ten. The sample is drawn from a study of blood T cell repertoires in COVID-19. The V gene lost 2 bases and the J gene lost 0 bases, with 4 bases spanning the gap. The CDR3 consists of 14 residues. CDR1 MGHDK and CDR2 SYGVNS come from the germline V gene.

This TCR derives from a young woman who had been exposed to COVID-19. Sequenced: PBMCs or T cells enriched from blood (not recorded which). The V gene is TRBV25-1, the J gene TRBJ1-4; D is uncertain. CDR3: CASSELSTNEKLFF. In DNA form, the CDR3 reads TGTGCCAGCAGTGAACTGTCAACTAATGAAAAACTGTTTTTT.